Listed below are T cell receptor beta chains from one sample, sequenced in a study of T-cell reconstitution after alpha-beta-depleted transplantation in children. TCRdb recomputed calls from the PCR reads with MiXCR, one row per CDR3 protein. Of 140,000 to 150,000 distinct CDR3 sequences listed, about 9% are singletons. The specimen was PBMCs, mostly from graft donor cells, collected 180 days after TCRalphabeta/CD19-depleted stem cell transplant. Receptors originate from a female patient between 2 and 15 years old who had a stem cell transplant for congenital amegakaryocytic thrombocytopenia, so the T cells may come from the graft donor. The CDR3 runs from the conserved cysteine through the conserved F or W. D genes are given only for firm matches. Clone size is given for some rows only: seen once, a few or many times, or a class if the clone is expanded.

DNA	CDR3	D	V	size	J
TGTGCCAGCACCAGTAGCGGTTACAATGAGCAGTTCTTC	CASTSSGYNEQFF	-	TRBV2	many	TRBJ2-1
TGTGCCAGCAGTCGGACCGGGTATCAAGAGACCCAGTACTTC	CASSRTGYQETQYF	-	TRBV12-3/TRBV12-4	many	TRBJ2-5
TGTGCCATCAGTGGTTCCCTGGTAGGGAACACTGAAGCTTTCTTT	CAISGSLVGNTEAFF	-	TRBV10-3	many	TRBJ1-1
TGTGCCAGCAGACGTAGGGGGTTCCAAGAGACCCAGTACTTC	CASRRRGFQETQYF	-	TRBV7-8	many	TRBJ2-5
TGTGCCAGCAGCTTCGGGGGGCGGTCTGAAGCTTTCTTT	CASSFGGRSEAFF	-	TRBV7-2	many	TRBJ1-1
TGTGCCAGCAGCCCCAGGGTCTCCTACGAGCAGTACTTC	CASSPRVSYEQYF	-	TRBV7-8	many	TRBJ2-7
TGTGCCAGCAGATCCGCCGGGACAGGACCCTACGAGCAGTACTTC	CASRSAGTGPYEQYF	TRBD1	TRBV7-3	-	TRBJ2-7
TGTGCCACCACACAAGCACCCTACGAGCAGTACTTC	CATTQAPYEQYF	-	TRBV28	many	TRBJ2-7
TGTGCCATCAGTGTTAGGGGCCACGGGGAGCTGTTTTTT	CAISVRGHGELFF	-	TRBV10-3	few	TRBJ2-2
TGCGCCAGCAGACGTATGACAGGCTCTGGAAACACCATATATTTT	CASRRMTGSGNTIYF	-	TRBV5-1	many	TRBJ1-3
TGTGCCAGCAGCTACCACACTTTAGCGCTATACAATGAGCAGTTCTTC	CASSYHTLALYNEQFF	-	TRBV3-1	-	TRBJ2-1
TGTGCCAGCAGTGAAAGGACAGGGGATCAGCCCCAGCATTTT	CASSERTGDQPQHF	TRBD1	TRBV6-1	few	TRBJ1-5
TGTGCCAGCAGCCAAAAGGGTTGGGACTATGGCTACACCTTC	CASSQKGWDYGYTF	-	TRBV14	few	TRBJ1-2